These 15 T cell receptor beta chains were sequenced from one sample in a study of blood T cell repertoires in COVID-19 (dated by TCRdb to 2018 to 2020). Library generation was performed with the immunoSEQ multiplex PCR assay. What TCRdb holds here is the immuneACCESS table cut down to in-frame rearrangements. Part of the clones is not present; checked against another copy, under half of the missing clones reflect an unresolved V gene, and the others are unexplained. The sample includes roughly 500,000 clones, with roughly 90% observed a single time. The ten largest clonotypes hold about 2% of the sample. The sample comprised PBMCs or T cells enriched from blood (not recorded which). These receptors were collected from a woman aged 40 to 49 who had recovered from COVID-19.

The V gene is TRBV19, the J gene TRBJ2-1; D possibly corresponds to TRBD2 (5 bases). Germline values: CDR1 LNHDA, CDR2 SQIVND (reference sequence). Trimming stripped 6 bases from V and 0 bases from J, with 6 bases between. There are 13 residues in the CDR3. In DNA form, the CDR3 reads TGTGCCAGTAGGGACTTCTCCTACAATGAGCAGTTCTTC. Encoded protein: CASRDFSYNEQFF.

This chain connects TRBV7-2 to TRBJ1-5; TRBD1 matches at 7 bases. V dropped 5 bases and J dropped 7; count of bases not matched to a gene: 8. Germline CDR1 is SGHTA and CDR2 is FQGNSA. The CDR3 spans 14 residues. CDR3 loop: CASSPDRNRQPQHF. CDR3 coding DNA: TGTGCCAGCAGCCCGGACAGGAATAGGCAGCCCCAGCATTTT.

This clone was seen more than once but under ten times. This rearrangement joins TRBV7-2 to TRBJ2-2, with D unresolved. Trimming shortened V by 1 base and J by 4 bases, and 13 bases separated the two germline ends. This CDR3 has 16 amino acids. Germline values: CDR1 SGHTA, CDR2 FQGNSA. The DNA for the CDR3 is TGTGCCAGCAGCTTAGTTGCCCTAGGTGGCACCGGGGAGCTGTTTTTT. Translating gives CASSLVALGGTGELFF.

The CDR3 reads CASSQFDGRGEKLFF. The CDR3 nucleotides read TGCGCCAGCAGCCAGTTTGACGGGAGGGGTGAAAAACTGTTTTTT. The chain recombines TRBV4-1 with TRBJ1-4; possibly TRBD1 for D (5 bases). V dropped 3 bases and J dropped 7 bases, with 15 bases sitting between them. The CDR3 is 15 residues long. Per germline, CDR1 MGHRA and CDR2 YSYEKL.

V is TRBV19 and J is TRBJ1-6; 7 nucleotides agree with TRBD1. V lost 7 bases, J lost 10 bases, and 10 bases stayed unmatched. The CDR3 is 14 amino acids. CDR1 is LNHDA, CDR2 SQIVND, per germline (reference sequence). The CDR3 nucleotides read TGTGCCAGTACCGACCGACAGGGACTCTCACCCCTCCACTTT. Its translation is CASTDRQGLSPLHF. Full variable domain (missing parts from reference TRBV19 and TRBJ1-6): DGGITQSPKYLFRKEGQNVTLSCEQNLNHDAMYWYRQDPGQGLRLIYYSQIVNDFQKGDIAEGYSVSREKKESFPLTVTSAQKNPTAFYLCASTDRQGLSPLHFGNGTRLTVT.

The CDR3 DNA reads as TGTGCCAGCAGCTTAGAGTACAGGAACCCACTTGAAGGGCAGTTCTTC. Translating gives CASSLEYRNPLEGQFF. The rearrangement joins TRBV7-9 to TRBJ2-1, with D maybe TRBD1 (5 bases). Trimming took 1 base from V and 12 from J, leaving 22 bases between them. The CDR3 is 16 residues long. Germline V lookup: CDR1 SEHNR, CDR2 FQNEAQ (reference sequence).

The V gene is TRBV4-3, the J gene TRBJ2-7, with D tentatively TRBD1 (6 bases). Trimming pared 0 bases from V and 3 bases from J, leaving 12 bases between. CDR3 length equals 15 residues. Germline CDR1 LGHNA, CDR2 YSLEER. The CDR3 is CASSQEGQPSYEQYF. The CDR3 bases are TGCGCCAGCAGCCAAGAAGGACAGCCAAGCTACGAGCAGTACTTC.

The CDR3, as DNA: TGTGCCAGCAGGCCCAGGGCGGGAAGCACAGATACGCAGTATTTT. Protein product: CASRPRAGSTDTQYF. The chain employs TRBV6-5 and TRBJ2-3; TRBD2 is a possible D gene (6 bases). Germline values: CDR1 MNHEY, CDR2 SVGAGI. This CDR3 contains 15 residues. The V gene lost 6 bases and the J gene lost 0 bases, with 13 bases spanning the gap.

CDR3 nucleotide sequence: TGTGCCAGCAGTCCTTTACTTGGGGCGGCTGAAGCTTTCTTT. This translates into CASSPLLGAAEAFF. The V gene is TRBV6-5, the J gene TRBJ1-1, with D perhaps TRBD1 (5 bases). Germline CDR1 and CDR2: MNHEY and SVGAGI. The CDR3 spans 14 residues. Trimming shortened V by 5 bases and J by 6 bases, and 16 bases separated the two germline ends.

V is TRBV18 and J is TRBJ2-1, with a tentative D call TRBD2 (5 bases). V shed 1 base and J shed 0 bases, with 13 bases lying between them. The germline gives CDR1 KGHSH, CDR2 LQKENI. The CDR3 consists of 17 residues. CDR3 loop: CASSPLARISSYNEQFF. The CDR3 DNA reads as TGTGCCAGCTCACCACTAGCGAGGATCTCCTCCTACAATGAGCAGTTCTTC.

V usage is TRBV27 and J usage is TRBJ2-1; TRBD2 is a possible D gene (5 bases). V lost 4 bases and J lost 2, with 15 bases in between. CDR1 MNHEY and CDR2 SMNVEV come from the germline V gene (reference sequence). This CDR3 has 16 residues. The CDR3 region is CASSSLGGGPYNEQFF. In nucleotides, the CDR3 is TGTGCCAGCAGTTCCCTTGGAGGCGGGCCCTACAATGAGCAGTTCTTC.

This clone has a single count. The J gene is TRBJ2-5, the V gene TRBV29-1; perhaps TRBD1 as D (5 bases). The germline gives CDR1 SQVTM, CDR2 ANQGSEA. Trimming removed 3 bases from V and 3 bases from J, with 8 bases in between. This CDR3 contains 12 residues. In DNA form, the CDR3 reads TGCAGCGTTGACAGGGTCGAAGAGACCCAGTACTTC. Translated: CSVDRVEETQYF.

This clone has a single count. This chain links TRBV20-1 with TRBJ2-5, with 9 bases identical to TRBD2. The CDR3 covers 14 residues. With 3 bases clipped from V and 5 bases from J, the junction kept 7 bases outside the gene matches. Germline V CDR1 and CDR2: DFQATT, SNEGSKA (reference sequence). CDR3 in amino acids: CSASGREGLETQYF. For the CDR3, the DNA is TGCAGTGCTAGTGGGCGGGAGGGGCTGGAGACCCAGTACTTC.

The rearrangement joins TRBV2 to TRBJ2-5; 8 bases fit TRBD1. The junction had 5 bases not matched to a gene; V was cut back by 7 bases and J by 1 base. CDR3 length equals 14 residues. Per the germline V gene, CDR1 is SNHLY and CDR2 is FYNNEI. CDR3 coding DNA: TGTGCCAGCAAGATTGGGACAGGCCAAGAGACCCAGTACTTC. It codes for CASKIGTGQETQYF.

The V and J genes are TRBV6-5 and TRBJ1-2; no clear D. V gave up 2 bases and J gave up 7 bases, with 14 bases separating them. Per germline, CDR1 MNHEY and CDR2 SVGAGI. This CDR3 has 14 amino acids. CDR3 in amino acids: CASSYPPGNAGYTF. Here the CDR3 DNA reads TGTGCCAGCAGTTACCCCCCGGGTAACGCTGGCTACACCTTC.